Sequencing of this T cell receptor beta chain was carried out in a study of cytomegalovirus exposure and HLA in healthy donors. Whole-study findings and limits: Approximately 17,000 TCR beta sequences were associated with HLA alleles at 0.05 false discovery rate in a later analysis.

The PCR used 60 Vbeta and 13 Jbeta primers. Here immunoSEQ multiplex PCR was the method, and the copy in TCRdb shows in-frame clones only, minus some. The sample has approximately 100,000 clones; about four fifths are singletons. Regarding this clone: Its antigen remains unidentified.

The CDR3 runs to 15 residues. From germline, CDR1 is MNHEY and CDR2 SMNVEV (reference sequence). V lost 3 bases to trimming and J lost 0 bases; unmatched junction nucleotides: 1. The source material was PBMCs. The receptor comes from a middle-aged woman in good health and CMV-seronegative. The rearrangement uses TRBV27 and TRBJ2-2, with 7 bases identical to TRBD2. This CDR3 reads CASSLRGTNTGELFF. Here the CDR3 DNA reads TGTGCCAGCAGTTTGCGGGGGACGAACACCGGGGAGCTGTTTTTT.